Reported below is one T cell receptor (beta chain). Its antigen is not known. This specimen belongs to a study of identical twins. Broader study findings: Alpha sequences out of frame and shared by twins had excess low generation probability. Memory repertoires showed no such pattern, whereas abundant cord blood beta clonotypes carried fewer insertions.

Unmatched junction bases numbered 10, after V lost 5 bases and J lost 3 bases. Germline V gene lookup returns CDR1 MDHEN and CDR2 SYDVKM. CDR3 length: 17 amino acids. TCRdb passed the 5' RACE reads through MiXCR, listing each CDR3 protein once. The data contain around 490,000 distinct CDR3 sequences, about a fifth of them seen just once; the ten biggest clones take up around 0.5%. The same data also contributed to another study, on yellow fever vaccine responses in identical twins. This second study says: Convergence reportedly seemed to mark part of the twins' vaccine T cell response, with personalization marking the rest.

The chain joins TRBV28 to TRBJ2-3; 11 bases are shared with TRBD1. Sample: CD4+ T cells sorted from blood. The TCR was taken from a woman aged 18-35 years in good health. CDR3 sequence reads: CASSIYGQGALTDTQYF. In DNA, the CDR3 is TGTGCCAGCAGTATATACGGACAGGGGGCGCTGACAGATACGCAGTATTTT. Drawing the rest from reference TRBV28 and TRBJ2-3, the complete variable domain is DVKVTQSSRYLVKRTGEKVFLECVQDMDHENMFWYRQDPGLGLRLIYFSYDVKMKEKGDIPEGYSVSREKKERFSLILESASTNQTSMYLCASSIYGQGALTDTQYFGPGTRLTVL.